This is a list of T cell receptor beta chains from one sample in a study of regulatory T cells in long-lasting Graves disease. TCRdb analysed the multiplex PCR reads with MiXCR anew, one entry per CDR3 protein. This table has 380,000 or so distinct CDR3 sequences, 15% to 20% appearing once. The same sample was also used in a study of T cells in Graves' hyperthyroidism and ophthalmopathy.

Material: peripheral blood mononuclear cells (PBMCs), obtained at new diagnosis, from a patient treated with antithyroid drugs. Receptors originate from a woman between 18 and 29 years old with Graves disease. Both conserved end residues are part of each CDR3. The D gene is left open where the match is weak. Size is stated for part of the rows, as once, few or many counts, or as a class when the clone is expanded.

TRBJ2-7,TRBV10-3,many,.,CAISESRTGHGEQYF,TGTGCCATCAGTGAGTCGAGGACGGGTCATGGAGAGCAGTACTTC
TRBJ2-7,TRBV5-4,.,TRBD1,CASSSLGQASYEQYF,TGTGCCAGCAGCTCCTTGGGACAGGCCTCCTACGAGCAGTACTTC
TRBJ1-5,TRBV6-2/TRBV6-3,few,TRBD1,CASSHPRDSVNQPQHF,TGTGCCAGCAGTCACCCCCGGGACAGCGTCAATCAGCCCCAGCATTTT
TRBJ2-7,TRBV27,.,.,CASSLSDLNEQYF,TGTGCCAGCAGTCTATCCGACTTAAACGAGCAGTACTTC
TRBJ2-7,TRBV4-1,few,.,CASSHQGPYEQYF,TGCGCCAGCAGCCATCAGGGGCCCTACGAGCAGTACTTC
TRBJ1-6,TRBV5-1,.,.,CASGEGIWNSPLHF,TGCGCCAGCGGAGAGGGGATTTGGAATTCACCCCTCCACTTT
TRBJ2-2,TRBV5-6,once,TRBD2,CASSGGGLTNTGELFF,TGTGCCAGCAGCGGGGGGGGACTGACGAACACCGGGGAGCTGTTTTTT
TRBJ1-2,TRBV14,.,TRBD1,CASSQFRAGGYGYTF,TGTGCCAGCAGCCAATTCAGGGCAGGGGGCTATGGCTACACCTTC
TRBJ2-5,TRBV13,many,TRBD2,CASSPYGTSGIRETQYF,TGTGCCAGCAGCCCATACGGGACTAGCGGGATCAGGGAGACCCAGTACTTC
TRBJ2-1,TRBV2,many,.,CASIKRVRHNEQFF,TGTGCCAGCATTAAGAGGGTACGACACAATGAGCAGTTCTTC
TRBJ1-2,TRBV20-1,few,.,CSARDWGSYGYTF,TGCAGTGCTAGAGATTGGGGGTCGTATGGCTACACCTTC
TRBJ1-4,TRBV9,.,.,CASSVGTATTNEKLFF,TGTGCCAGCAGCGTAGGGACAGCGACAACTAATGAAAAACTGTTTTTT
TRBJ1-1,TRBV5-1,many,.,CASRLGGPNTEAFF,TGCGCCAGCCGCCTCGGGGGACCGAACACTGAAGCTTTCTTT
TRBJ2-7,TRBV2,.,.,CASSQDRTAAYEQYF,TGCGCCAGCAGCCAAGACCGGACTGCCGCCTACGAGCAGTACTTC
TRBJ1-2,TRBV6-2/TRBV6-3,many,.,CASVGSENYGYTF,TGTGCCAGCGTAGGGTCAGAGAACTATGGCTACACCTTC
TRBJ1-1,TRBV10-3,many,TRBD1,CAISEGAGQGASTEAFF,TGTGCCATCAGTGAAGGGGCCGGACAGGGGGCGAGCACTGAAGCTTTCTTT
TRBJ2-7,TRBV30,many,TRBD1,CAWASGTGGYYEQYF,TGTGCCTGGGCCAGTGGGACAGGGGGCTACTACGAGCAGTACTTC
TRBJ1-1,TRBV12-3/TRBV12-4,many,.,CASRTSAGATEAFF,TGTGCCAGCAGGACCTCGGCAGGGGCTACTGAAGCTTTCTTT
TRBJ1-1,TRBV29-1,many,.,CSAKPGQGEAFF,TGCAGCGCTAAACCTGGGCAGGGTGAAGCTTTCTTT
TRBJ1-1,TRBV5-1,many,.,CASSLDGLLGGKMNTEAFF,TGCGCCAGCAGCTTGGACGGCTTATTGGGGGGCAAGATGAACACTGAAGCTTTCTTT
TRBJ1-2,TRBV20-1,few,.,CSAKGDNGYTF,TGCAGTGCTAAGGGGGATAACGGCTACACCTTC
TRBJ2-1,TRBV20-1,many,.,CSARAGHGVNEQFF,TGCAGTGCTAGGGCGGGACATGGTGTAAATGAGCAGTTCTTC
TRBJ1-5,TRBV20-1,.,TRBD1,CSARWGQNQPQHF,TGCAGTGCTAGATGGGGACAGAATCAGCCCCAGCATTTT
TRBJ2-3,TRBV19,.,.,CASSIDLRADTQYF,TGTGCCAGTAGTATAGATCTCAGGGCAGATACGCAGTATTTT
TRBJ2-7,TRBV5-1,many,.,CASSLAGIGFYEQYF,TGCGCCAGCAGCTTGGCAGGGATTGGGTTCTACGAGCAGTACTTC
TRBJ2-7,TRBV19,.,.,CATATSTGTGSYEQYF,TGTGCCACCGCGACAAGCACCGGGACTGGCTCCTACGAGCAGTACTTC
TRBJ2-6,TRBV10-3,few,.,CAISESYWTDSGANVLTF,TGTGCCATCAGTGAGTCGTATTGGACAGACTCTGGGGCCAACGTCCTGACTTTC
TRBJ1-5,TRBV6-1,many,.,CASRAGAYSNQPQHF,TGTGCCAGCAGAGCAGGGGCGTATAGCAATCAGCCCCAGCATTTT
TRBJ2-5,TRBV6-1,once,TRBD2,CASSLSSGGQETQYF,TGTGCCAGCAGTCTTTCTAGCGGGGGACAAGAGACCCAGTACTTC
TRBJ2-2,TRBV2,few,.,CASSGLHSGGGTGELFF,TGTGCCAGCAGCGGCCTCCATAGCGGAGGGGGGACCGGGGAGCTGTTTTTT
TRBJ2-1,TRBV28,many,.,CASSLSAGRINEQFF,TGTGCCAGCAGTTTATCCGCGGGGCGGATCAATGAGCAGTTCTTC
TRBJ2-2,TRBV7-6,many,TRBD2,CASSQRSSGGAHTGELFF,TGTGCCAGCAGCCAGAGATCAAGCGGGGGGGCCCACACCGGGGAGCTGTTTTTT
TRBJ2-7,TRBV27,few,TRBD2,CASSLDPGLVSYEQYF,TGTGCCAGCAGTTTGGATCCGGGACTAGTATCGTACGAGCAGTACTTC
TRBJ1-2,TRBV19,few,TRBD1,CASSMSHTTGGSGYTF,TGTGCCAGTAGTATGTCCCATACGACAGGGGGCAGCGGCTACACCTTC
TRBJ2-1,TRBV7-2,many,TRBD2,CASSAGLYHRSNEQFF,TGTGCCAGCAGCGCGGGACTATACCATAGAAGCAATGAGCAGTTCTTC
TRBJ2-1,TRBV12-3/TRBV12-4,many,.,CASSSDTQVLGEQFF,TGTGCCAGCAGTTCCGACACCCAGGTCCTGGGTGAGCAGTTCTTC
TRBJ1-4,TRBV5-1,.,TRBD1,CASSRGGQGNEKLFF,TGCGCCAGCAGCCGGGGGGGACAGGGAAATGAAAAACTGTTTTTT
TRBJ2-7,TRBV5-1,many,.,CASSWSVGATSGPVDF,TGCGCCAGCAGCTGGTCAGTCGGGGCGACGAGCGGTCCGGTGGACTTC
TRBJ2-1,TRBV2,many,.,CASSAFRGSYNEQFF,TGTGCCAGCAGTGCTTTCAGGGGCTCCTACAATGAGCAGTTCTTC
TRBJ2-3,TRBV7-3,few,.,CASSLRVADTQYF,TGTGCCAGCAGCCTCAGAGTGGCGGATACGCAGTATTTT
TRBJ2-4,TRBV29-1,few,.,CSVDGTGQNIQYF,TGCAGCGTTGACGGGACTGGCCAAAACATTCAGTACTTC
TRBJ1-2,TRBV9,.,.,CASSVGGSGYGYTF,TGTGCCAGCAGCGTAGGAGGAAGTGGCTATGGCTACACCTTC
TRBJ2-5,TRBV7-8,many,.,CASSRTSGSGETQYF,TGTGCCAGCAGCCGCACCAGCGGGTCAGGAGAGACCCAGTACTTC
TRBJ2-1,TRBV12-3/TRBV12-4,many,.,CASSLEDTHLSNEQFF,TGTGCCAGCAGTTTGGAGGACACTCACTTGTCCAATGAGCAGTTCTTC
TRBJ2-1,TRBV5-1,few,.,CASSLLSAGRGNEQFF,TGCGCCAGCAGCTTGCTAAGTGCCGGGCGGGGCAATGAGCAGTTCTTC
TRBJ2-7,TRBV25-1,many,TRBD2,CASSTGAGLAGGPSSYEQYF,TGTGCCAGCAGTACCGGGGCGGGACTAGCGGGAGGGCCGAGCTCCTACGAGCAGTACTTC
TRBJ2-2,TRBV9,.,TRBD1,CASSVEVISRTGTVTGELFF,TGTGCCAGCAGCGTAGAAGTTATCAGCCGGACAGGGACTGTGACCGGGGAGCTGTTTTTT
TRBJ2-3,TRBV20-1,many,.,CSARAPFVNTDTQYF,TGCAGTGCTAGAGCCCCCTTTGTTAACACAGATACGCAGTATTTT
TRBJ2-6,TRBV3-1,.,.,CASSPHSSGANVLTF,TGTGCCAGCAGCCCTCATAGCTCTGGGGCCAACGTCCTGACTTTC
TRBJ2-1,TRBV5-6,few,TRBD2,CASSLWREADNEQFF,TGTGCCAGCAGCTTGTGGCGGGAGGCGGACAATGAGCAGTTCTTC
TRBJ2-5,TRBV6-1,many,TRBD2,CASSELLAGGQETQYF,TGTGCCAGCAGTGAATTACTAGCGGGGGGCCAAGAGACCCAGTACTTC
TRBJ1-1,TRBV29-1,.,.,CSVKAGSNTEAFF,TGCAGCGTTAAAGCTGGCTCGAACACTGAAGCTTTCTTT
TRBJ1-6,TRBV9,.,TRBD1,CASSVGSGGYNSPLHF,TGTGCCAGCAGCGTAGGGTCAGGGGGCTATAATTCACCCCTCCACTTT
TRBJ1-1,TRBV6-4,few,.,CATRNGNMNTEAFF,TGTGCCACCAGAAACGGGAACATGAACACTGAAGCTTTCTTT
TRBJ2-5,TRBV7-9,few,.,CASSRDFTQYF,TGTGCCAGCAGCCGTGATTTTACCCAATACTTC
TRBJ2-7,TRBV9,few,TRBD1,CASSGSRDRGHEQYF,TGTGCCAGCAGCGGTTCCCGGGACAGGGGACACGAGCAGTACTTC